What follows are 32 T cell receptor beta chains derived from one specimen sequenced in a study of blood T cells in healthy people across ages. Primed by a sample-barcoded 5' primer and a J-beta primer mix, a second PCR proceeded for about 6 to 12 cycles. One entry per CDR3 protein results from TCRdb running MiXCR on the 5' RACE reads. The sample lists hundreds of thousands of distinct CDR3 sequences; roughly 48% were seen once. Sequencing input: blood. The source of these receptors is a man older than 75 in good health.

The gene calls are TRBV7-8 and TRBJ2-5, with 7 bases aligning to TRBD2. The V and J ends lost 5 bases and 4 bases, in that order; junction bases with no gene match: 10. The CDR3 is 15 amino acids. Germline CDR1 is SGHVS and CDR2 is FQNEAQ. The CDR3 DNA reads as TGTGCCAGCAGCCTAGAGTCGGGCGGGGGAGAGACCCAGTACTTC. Its translation: CASSLESGGGETQYF. Looking up the rest from reference TRBV7-8 and TRBJ2-5 gives the full variable domain: GAGVSQSPRYKVAKRGQDVALRCDPISGHVSLFWYQQALGQGPEFLTYFQNEAQLDKSGLPSDRFFAERPEGSVSTLKIQRTQQEDSAVYLCASSLESGGGETQYFGPGTRLLVL.

With regard to this clonotype: A much larger clone differs by one base, so this may be a read error. V and J are TRBV3-1 and TRBJ2-7; the D gene could be TRBD1 or TRBD2 (5 bases each). Germline loops: CDR1 LGHDT, CDR2 YNNKEL (reference sequence). The CDR3 spans 14 residues. Trimming took off 0 bases at V and 9 bases at J, with 15 bases between the two ends. CDR3 nucleotide sequence: TGTGCCAGCAGCCAAGATCACAGGTTCGGGGTGCAGTACTTC. Protein sequence: CASSQDHRFGVQYF.

This chain joins TRBV29-1 and TRBJ2-3; D might be TRBD1 (5 bases). The V gene lost 6 bases and the J gene lost 3 bases, with 7 bases spanning the gap. Germline CDR1 is SQVTM and CDR2 is ANQGSEA. This CDR3 comprises 11 residues. The DNA for the CDR3 is TGCAGCGTGAGACAGACAGATACGCAGTATTTT. This encodes CSVRQTDTQYF.

The rearrangement uses TRBV7-2 and TRBJ2-5; 9 bases agree with TRBD2. Germline V gene sequence: CDR1 SGHTA, CDR2 FQGNSA. This CDR3 has 16 residues. With V trimmed by 5 bases and J by 5 bases, 12 bases remained unmatched. CDR3 nucleotide sequence: TGTGCCAGCAGCAAAGGCTTAGCGGGGGCCCGGGAGACCCAGTACTTC. Translation gives CASSKGLAGARETQYF.

This clonotype was observed a handful of times. V is TRBV27 and J is TRBJ2-7; 9 positions match TRBD1. CDR1 and CDR2 from the germline V gene are MNHEY and SMNVEV (reference sequence). The J segment lost 0 bases and the V segment lost 7 bases, leaving 10 bases of the junction unmatched. This CDR3 contains 16 residues. CDR3: CASTSSRDRASYEQYF. Written as DNA, the CDR3 is TGTGCCAGCACCTCTTCCCGGGACAGGGCCTCCTACGAGCAGTACTTC.

The chain couples TRBV4-1 to TRBJ1-4; D ambiguous. Trimming shortened V by 3 bases and J by 4 bases, and 18 bases separated the two germline ends. Germline V gives CDR1 MGHRA, CDR2 YSYEKL. The CDR3 extends over 17 amino acids. DNA of the CDR3: TGCGCCAGCAGCCAGGCCCCCATCGGCCTCGGTAATGAAAAACTGTTTTTT. Amino acids: CASSQAPIGLGNEKLFF.

This clonotype was counted a single time. The chain has TRBV9 and TRBJ2-3; the D is unclear. The length of the CDR3 is 15 residues. Germline values: CDR1 SGDLS, CDR2 YYNGEE. V shed 2 bases and J shed 5 bases, with 15 bases lying between them. CDR3 loop: CASSVYFSSRDTQYF. The CDR3 coding sequence is TGTGCCAGCAGCGTTTACTTTTCATCTCGAGATACGCAGTATTTT.

The chain links TRBV28 to TRBJ1-6; 8 bases match TRBD1. Germline assignment: CDR1 MDHEN and CDR2 SYDVKM. The CDR3 contains 17 residues. V lost 3 bases and J lost 6; bases outside the gene matches: 10. This chain's CDR3 is CASSLLGQGAGNSPLHF. The CDR3 region has the DNA TGTGCCAGCAGTTTGCTTGGGCAGGGGGCGGGTAATTCACCCCTCCACTTT.

This rearrangement joins TRBV4-1 to TRBJ2-1, with 10 bases lining up with TRBD1. This CDR3 region has 16 residues. The germline gives CDR1 MGHRA, CDR2 YSYEKL. V lost 2 bases, J lost 2 bases, and 3 bases stayed unmatched. The CDR3 reads CASSQRQGATYNEQFF. CDR3 in DNA: TGCGCCAGCAGCCAAAGACAGGGGGCCACCTACAATGAGCAGTTCTTC.

This clonotype was counted a few times. The rearrangement links TRBV27 to TRBJ2-1; unclear D gene. The CDR3 covers 13 residues. V dropped 3 bases and J dropped 7 bases, with 10 bases sitting between them. Germline CDR1 is MNHEY and CDR2 is SMNVEV (reference sequence). The CDR3 DNA is TGTGCCAGCAGTTTTCTTGACGGGAATGAGCAGTTCTTC. This codes for CASSFLDGNEQFF.

The genes are TRBV6-5 and TRBJ1-6, with D uncertain. The CDR3 loop spans 15 amino acids. CDR1 and CDR2 from the germline V gene are MNHEY and SVGAGI. V lost 4 bases to trimming and J lost 7 bases, with 14 bases between them. In nucleotides, the CDR3 is TGTGCCAGCAGTTCACGCCAGGTTTGGAATTCACCCCTCCACTTT. Residues: CASSSRQVWNSPLHF.

The chain has TRBV20-1 and TRBJ2-1; the match to TRBD2 covers 11 bases. Germline-derived CDR1 and CDR2 are DFQATT and SNEGSKA (reference sequence). The length of the CDR3 is 17 residues. The junction had 13 bases not matched to a gene; V was cut back by 5 bases and J by 4 bases. The CDR3 is CSALRNLAGGSYNEQFF. CDR3 coding DNA: TGCAGTGCTCTTCGGAATTTAGCGGGGGGGTCTTACAATGAGCAGTTCTTC.

This chain connects TRBV4-3 to TRBJ2-1, with D possibly matching TRBD1 (5 bases). The J call may be in error: the DNA end matches TRBJ2-7 better. The CDR3 is made up of 17 amino acids. Germline CDR1 reads LGHNA; CDR2 reads YSLEER. This CDR3 reads CASSQDRGQYSYNEQYF. DNA for the CDR3: TGCGCCAGCAGCCAAGATAGGGGCCAGTATTCCTACAATGAGCAGTACTTC.

The V call is TRBV5-1, the J call TRBJ2-3; D unresolved. CDR1 and CDR2 from the germline V gene are SGHRS and YFSETQ. The CDR3 sequence is 15 residues long. Trimming shortened V by 0 bases and J by 5 bases, and 13 bases separated the two germline ends. The CDR3 DNA sequence: TGCGCCAGCAGCTTGGGACGGATATCCGGAGATACGCAGTATTTT. Translating it yields CASSLGRISGDTQYF.

This chain uses TRBV4-3 with TRBJ1-1; no clear D gene. This CDR3 contains 14 residues. Germline CDR1 LGHNA, CDR2 YSLEER. V was trimmed by 0 bases and J by 6 bases, leaving 11 bases between them. CDR3: CASSQDLYEAEAFF. Here the CDR3 DNA reads TGCGCCAGCAGCCAAGATCTATACGAGGCTGAAGCTTTCTTT.

The CDR3 sequence is CASSFRLAVYNEQYF. CDR3 nucleotides: TGTGCCAGCAGTTTCCGTCTAGCGGTCTACAATGAGCAGTACTTC. The J gene is TRBJ2-7, the V gene TRBV27; 7 nucleotides agree with TRBD2. The CDR3 is made up of 15 amino acids. The V and J ends lost 3 bases and 7 bases, in that order; junction bases with no gene match: 12. The V gene's germline CDR1 is MNHEY and CDR2 SMNVEV (reference sequence).

The CDR3 region is CAWSRISSYEQYF. In nucleotides, the CDR3 is TGTGCCTGGAGCCGAATTAGCTCCTACGAGCAGTACTTC. V gene TRBV30 combines with J gene TRBJ2-7, with D unresolved. The CDR3 loop spans 13 amino acids. Germline V gives CDR1 GTSNPN, CDR2 SVGIG (reference sequence). V lost 3 bases and J lost 0, with 9 bases in between.

This clonotype was observed many times. J is TRBJ2-5 and V is TRBV7-2; no definite D call. Germline assignment: CDR1 SGHTA and CDR2 FQGNSA. V was shortened by 5 bases and J by 1 base, with 8 bases between the two germline ends. The CDR3 runs 13 residues. CDR3 protein: CASSQSTQETQYF. CDR3 bases: TGTGCCAGCAGCCAGAGTACCCAAGAGACCCAGTACTTC. Drawing the rest from reference TRBV7-2 and TRBJ2-5, the complete variable domain is GAGVSQSPSNKVTEKGKDVELRCDPISGHTALYWYRQSLGQGLEFLIYFQGNSAPDKSGLPSDRFSAERTGGSVSTLTIQRTQQEDSAVYLCASSQSTQETQYFGPGTRLLVL.

This clonotype was seen more than once but under ten times. This chain links TRBV20-1 with TRBJ2-5, with D possibly matching TRBD2 (5 bases). CDR3 size: 14 residues. Germline V lookup: CDR1 DFQATT, CDR2 SNEGSKA (reference sequence). The V end lost 3 bases, the J end lost 2 bases, and 13 bases lay between the germline ends. CDR3 amino acids: CSARGRSYQETQYF. CDR3 DNA: TGCAGTGCTAGGGGGAGATCATATCAAGAGACCCAGTACTTC.

This clonotype has only a few counts. The chain uses TRBV2 and TRBJ2-3, with no clear D. The length of the CDR3 is 13 residues. Deletions cut 3 bases from V and 2 bases from J, with 6 bases between. CDR1 SNHLY and CDR2 FYNNEI come from the germline V gene. In DNA, the CDR3 is TGTGCCAGCAGTGACGGCACCACAGATACGCAGTATTTT. This translates into CASSDGTTDTQYF.

This rearrangement joins TRBV29-1 to TRBJ1-1; a weak D match, TRBD1 (6 bases). Trimming removed 0 bases from V and 9 bases from J, with 17 bases in between. Germline assignment: CDR1 SQVTM and CDR2 ANQGSEA. This CDR3 has 14 amino acids. CDR3 sequence (DNA): TGCAGCGTTGAAGATCAGAGGGGGGGCGAGAAAGCTTTCTTT. Amino acid sequence: CSVEDQRGGEKAFF.

The chain carries TRBV20-1 and TRBJ2-7; 7 bases fit TRBD2. V shed 8 bases and J 4 bases; nucleotides not matched to a gene: 14. The germline V gene encodes CDR1 DFQATT and CDR2 SNEGSKA (reference sequence). CDR3 length: 14 amino acids. CDR3 protein: CSIVGGGRIYEQYF. The CDR3 nucleotides read TGCAGTATAGTAGGCGGCGGGAGAATATACGAGCAGTACTTC.

In nucleotides, the CDR3 is TGTGCCAGCAGCTTAACTAGATCTTACAATGAGCAGTTCTTC. Protein sequence: CASSLTRSYNEQFF. V gene TRBV7-2 combines with J gene TRBJ2-1; tentative D call: TRBD2 (5 bases). This CDR3 region has 14 residues. CDR1 is SGHTA, CDR2 FQGNSA, per germline. V was cut by 2 bases and J by 4 bases, with 9 bases left in between.

This chain connects TRBV20-1 to TRBJ1-6; D gene uncertain. There are 13 residues in the CDR3. The germline V and J ends were trimmed by 3 bases and 7 bases, with 10 bases remaining between them. CDR1 and CDR2 from the germline V gene are DFQATT and SNEGSKA (reference sequence). CDR3: CSASGSSNSPLHF. CDR3 DNA sequence: TGCAGTGCTAGTGGTAGCAGCAATTCACCCCTCCACTTT.

This clonotype was counted at least ten times. This chain uses TRBV7-8 with TRBJ2-7; TRBD2 matches 7 bases. The germline CDR1 and CDR2 sequences are SGHVS and FQNEAQ. The CDR3 spans 15 residues. The V segment lost 0 bases and the J segment 3 bases; nucleotides outside the gene matches: 5. The CDR3 loop reads CASSLAGGGGYEQYF. The DNA for the CDR3 is TGTGCCAGCAGCTTAGCGGGTGGGGGGGGCTACGAGCAGTACTTC.

This clonotype has a handful of counts. This chain uses TRBV12-5 with TRBJ1-1; 7 positions agree with TRBD1. In germline, CDR1 is LGHNT, CDR2 FRNRAP. V lost 5 bases and J lost 6; bases outside the gene matches: 6. This CDR3 has 13 residues. The CDR3: CASGTPQGPEAFF. The CDR3 DNA reads TGTGCTAGTGGTACGCCACAGGGGCCTGAAGCTTTCTTT.

The chain combines TRBV20-1 with TRBJ1-5, with 9 positions matching TRBD1. V shed 6 bases and J 6 bases; nucleotides not matched to a gene: 9. CDR3 length equals 14 residues. The germline gives CDR1 DFQATT, CDR2 SNEGSKA (reference sequence). The CDR3 sequence is CSASRTGGAQPQHF. As DNA, the CDR3 is TGCAGTGCGAGCAGAACAGGGGGCGCTCAGCCCCAGCATTTT.

The chain carries TRBV11-2 and TRBJ2-3, with 10 positions matching TRBD2. The V gene end was trimmed by 3 bases and the J gene end by 9 bases; junction bases not matched to a gene: 12. Germline V gene data show CDR1 as SGHAT and CDR2 as FQNNGV. CDR3 length: 16 amino acids. The DNA for the CDR3 is TGTGCCAGCAGCTTCGGACTAGCGGAAGGGTTCGGGACGCAGTATTTT. It is translated as CASSFGLAEGFGTQYF.

The J gene is TRBJ2-1, the V gene TRBV12-3 or TRBV12-4, with 10 bases aligning to TRBD1. Germline trimming cut 6 bases from V and 3 bases from J; bases unmatched to any gene: 5. The CDR3 contains 15 residues. The CDR3 DNA reads TGTGCCAGCAGGCCCGGGACAGGGGACTACAATGAGCAGTTCTTC. It translates to CASRPGTGDYNEQFF.

V gene TRBV7-9 combines with J gene TRBJ2-5; D might be TRBD1 or TRBD2, each matching 6 bases. The germline CDR1 and CDR2 sequences are SEHNR and FQNEAQ (reference sequence). The ends were cut back, 3 bases at V and 2 bases at J, with 13 bases in the middle. The CDR3 has 15 residues. The CDR3 DNA follows: TGTGCCAGCAGCTTTAGCCGGGGGCTACAAGAGACCCAGTACTTC. Translation gives CASSFSRGLQETQYF. Full variable domain (rest looked up from reference TRBV7-9 and TRBJ2-5): DTGVSQNPRHKITKRGQNVTFRCDPISEHNRLYWYRQTLGQGPEFLTYFQNEAQLEKSRLLSDRFSAERPKGSFSTLEIQRTEQGDSAMYLCASSFSRGLQETQYFGPGTRLLVL.

V gene TRBV18 combines with J gene TRBJ2-1; D ambiguous. Trimming shortened V by 2 bases and J by 4 bases, and 15 bases separated the two germline ends. Germline V gene lookup returns CDR1 KGHSH and CDR2 LQKENI. This CDR3 region has 16 residues. The CDR3 sequence is CASSPDATVWYNEQFF. CDR3 in DNA: TGTGCCAGCTCACCAGATGCTACGGTCTGGTACAATGAGCAGTTCTTC.

This clonotype appeared a few times. The CDR3 protein is CAWSGGANVLTF. CDR3 DNA: TGTGCCTGGTCGGGAGGGGCCAACGTCCTGACTTTC. This chain connects TRBV30 to TRBJ2-6; TRBD2 might be the D (5 bases). CDR1 and CDR2 (germline): GTSNPN, SVGIG (reference sequence). This CDR3 is 12 amino acids long. V shed 5 bases and J shed 4 bases, with 6 bases lying between them. Complete variable domain (other parts from reference TRBV30 and TRBJ2-6): SQTIHQWPATLVQPVGSPLSLECTVEGTSNPNLYWYRQAAGRGLQLLFYSVGIGQISSEVPQNLSASRPQDRQFILSSKKLLLSDSGFYLCAWSGGANVLTFGAGSRLTVL.